This TCR beta chain was retrieved from a study of cytomegalovirus exposure and HLA in healthy donors. Study-level points and caveats: Links to common viral pathogens appeared, in a later analysis, for several of the most significant clusters. Specificity of three CMV-associated chains for CMV antigens was verified in vitro.

Comments on this clone: No antigen is known for it.

The primer mix had 60 Vbeta and 13 Jbeta primers. Generated by immunoSEQ multiplex PCR, the TCRdb table keeps only in-frame clones and is missing some. The repertoire includes 150,000 or so clones, 65% to 70% of them detected once, and 10% sits in the top ten. V was pared by 9 bases and J by 3 bases, with 18 bases between. CDR1 SGHRS and CDR2 YFSETQ come from the germline V gene. The CDR3 has 14 residues. The receptor's source is a man aged 25 to 40 in good health and CMV-seropositive. The chain has TRBV5-1 and TRBJ2-5, with D perhaps TRBD2 (6 bases). Sequences were obtained from PBMCs. The CDR3 DNA reads as TGCGCCACCTCTTCCGGGCGGGGAGAAGAGACCCAGTACTTC. Translation gives CATSSGRGEETQYF.